This T cell receptor beta chain originates from a study of human T cells and chemical hapten exposure. Study details: Patch tests applied 0.01% DPC to the upper back, read at 6 days.

Unique molecular identifiers were affixed to discrete cDNA molecules within the library. TCRdb processed the RACE reads anew with MiXCR; each CDR3 protein has one entry. The top ten clones hold around 2.5% of a sample with about 120,000 distinct CDR3 sequences, approximately 11% of them seen once. This clonotype was detected only a few times. Antigen unknown. Study observations and caveats: The number of TCRs over 1 in 1000 frequency stayed unchanged after DPC. PT1 expanded TCR numbers tracked positively with patch test score.

Per the germline V gene, CDR1 is SNHLY and CDR2 is FYNNEI. J gave up 6 bases and V 11 bases, and 13 bases lay outside the gene matches. This CDR3 has 14 residues. Time point indicated: patch test 3, about 24 weeks after DPC sensitization. Treatment of the sample: therapeutic diphenylcyclopropenone sensitization with weekly scalp DPC. The gene calls are TRBV2 and TRBJ1-5; TRBD1 aligns across 7 bases. The TCR sequence derives from a woman between 50 and 59 years old with alopecia areata. Some clones in this sample may be carry-over from other donors' samples. The sample in question was whole blood, obtained in connection with sensitization to the hapten diphenylcyclopropenone (DPC). The CDR3, as DNA: TGTGCCTGCACAGGGAGGGGGCAAGGTCAGCCCCAGCATTTT. Translated: CACTGRGQGQPQHF.